These 23 T cell receptor beta chains came from one sample sequenced in a study of blood T cell repertoires in COVID-19. Assay used: immunoSEQ multiplex PCR; TCRdb lists only in-frame clones, some missing. The sample has fewer than 90,000 clones; roughly 81% are singletons. The sample was peripheral blood. These receptors all stem from a man aged 70 or older with acute or convalescent COVID-19.

The CDR3 DNA sequence: TGCGCCAGCAGCTTGGGGCGGACTAGCGTCACAGATACGCAGTATTTT. It is translated as CASSLGRTSVTDTQYF. The chain has TRBV5-1 and TRBJ2-3; 9 bases fit TRBD2. V trimming: 0 bases; J trimming: 2 bases; junction bases outside the gene matches: 4. Germline CDR1 and CDR2: SGHRS and YFSETQ. The CDR3 runs to 16 residues.

In this sample, this clone turned up once. The V gene is TRBV7-2, the J gene TRBJ1-6, with TRBD1 as a possible D gene (6 bases). V was trimmed by 5 bases and J by 5 bases, leaving 10 bases between them. Germline CDR1 reads SGHTA; CDR2 reads FQGNSA. This CDR3 has 14 residues. This CDR3 is CASSLGQHNSPLHF. The CDR3 bases are TGTGCCAGCAGCCTTGGACAGCATAATTCACCCCTCCACTTT. Using reference TRBV7-2 and TRBJ1-6 for the parts outside the CDR3, the full variable domain is GAGVSQSPSNKVTEKGKDVELRCDPISGHTALYWYRQSLGQGLEFLIYFQGNSAPDKSGLPSDRFSAERTGGSVSTLTIQRTQQEDSAVYLCASSLGQHNSPLHFGNGTRLTVT.

V gene TRBV12-3 or TRBV12-4 combines with J gene TRBJ1-1; no clear D. V lost 3 bases and J 5 bases, leaving 10 bases between the germline ends. The CDR3 sequence is 13 residues long. The CDR3 DNA follows: TGTGCCAGCAGTTTGGGGAGAGAGACTGAAGCTTTCTTT. This encodes CASSLGRETEAFF.

The V and J genes are TRBV6-2 or TRBV6-3 and TRBJ2-7, with 10 nucleotides matching TRBD1. The V gene end was trimmed by 6 bases and the J gene end by 7 bases; junction bases not matched to a gene: 12. The CDR3 spans 15 residues. The germline gives CDR1 MNHEY, CDR2 SVGEGT. The CDR3 here is CASRPPGDRGSEQYF. Written as DNA, the CDR3 is TGTGCCAGCAGACCTCCGGGGGACAGGGGCTCAGAGCAGTACTTC.

The chain employs TRBV6-5 and TRBJ2-7, with TRBD1 matching 7 bases. Germline V gene data show CDR1 as MNHEY and CDR2 as SVGAGI. Trimming at V came to 11 bases and at J to 3 bases, leaving 10 bases not matched to a gene. This CDR3 is built from 13 residues. The CDR3 sequence: CAQGEGGLYEQYF. The CDR3 DNA follows: TGTGCCCAGGGGGAAGGGGGCCTCTACGAGCAGTACTTC.

V usage is TRBV5-1 and J usage is TRBJ1-1; 7 bases agree with TRBD1. Germline loops: CDR1 SGHRS, CDR2 YFSETQ. This CDR3 spans 14 amino acids. The V segment lost 2 bases and the J segment 8 bases; nucleotides outside the gene matches: 9. CDR3 residues: CASSLIGQEKEAFF. The CDR3 DNA follows: TGCGCCAGCAGCTTAATCGGACAGGAGAAAGAAGCTTTCTTT.

The rearrangement links TRBV11-2 to TRBJ1-1; D is possibly TRBD1 (5 bases). Germline-derived CDR1 and CDR2 are SGHAT and FQNNGV. The V gene lost 5 bases and the J gene lost 0 bases, with 16 bases spanning the gap. CDR3 length equals 16 residues. The CDR3 sequence: CASSLAGVGVNTEAFF. The CDR3 bases are TGTGCCAGCAGCCTAGCGGGGGTGGGAGTGAACACTGAAGCTTTCTTT.

This clone has just one count. The V call is TRBV7-9, the J call TRBJ2-3, with a tentative D call TRBD2 (6 bases). The V end was cut by 5 bases, the J end by 0 bases, with 9 bases between. This CDR3 contains 14 residues. The germline CDR1 and CDR2 sequences are SEHNR and FQNEAQ (reference sequence). The CDR3: CASSRAGSTDTQYF. Here the CDR3 DNA reads TGTGCCAGCAGCCGAGCGGGCAGCACAGATACGCAGTATTTT.

V is TRBV27 and J is TRBJ1-1; D perhaps matches TRBD1 (6 bases). The length of the CDR3 is 13 residues. CDR1 is MNHEY, CDR2 SMNVEV, per germline (reference sequence). Between the trimmed V and J ends, which lost 2 bases and 6 bases, there was a span of 10 bases. The CDR3 region is CASSLGQGSEAFF. In DNA form, the CDR3 reads TGTGCCAGCAGTTTAGGGCAGGGGTCTGAAGCTTTCTTT.

In this sample, this clone turned up a few times. The chain uses TRBV7-3 and TRBJ2-1; no reliable D call. V shed 2 bases and J shed 6 bases, with 8 bases lying between them. The CDR3 covers 13 residues. In germline, CDR1 is SGHTA, CDR2 FQGTGA. CDR3 sequence (DNA): TGTGCCAGCAGCTTAGGTCGGTCCAATGAGCAGTTCTTC. Protein sequence: CASSLGRSNEQFF.

This clone was detected once. V is TRBV6-5 and J is TRBJ2-7; D perhaps matches TRBD2 (6 bases). This CDR3 is 12 amino acids long. Trimming took off 8 bases at V and 1 base at J, with 9 bases between the two ends. Per germline, CDR1 MNHEY and CDR2 SVGAGI. Written as DNA, the CDR3 is TGTGCCAGCTTGGGGAGGTCCTACGAGCAGTACTTC. It specifies CASLGRSYEQYF.

The V and J genes are TRBV30 and TRBJ1-3; D is uncertain. The CDR3 runs to 14 residues. V was clipped by 1 base and J by 2 bases, with 9 bases between them. Germline values: CDR1 GTSNPN, CDR2 SVGIG (reference sequence). In DNA form, the CDR3 reads TGTGCCTGGAGTGGCCCGCCGGCTGGAAACACCATATATTTT. This translates into CAWSGPPAGNTIYF. The full variable domain, with the rest looked up from reference TRBV30 and TRBJ1-3, is SQTIHQWPATLVQPVGSPLSLECTVEGTSNPNLYWYRQAAGRGLQLLFYSVGIGQISSEVPQNLSASRPQDRQFILSSKKLLLSDSGFYLCAWSGPPAGNTIYFGEGSWLTVV.

The V and J genes are TRBV19 and TRBJ2-6, with D uncertain. V was shortened by 7 bases and J by 0 bases, with 10 bases between the two germline ends. Germline V gene sequence: CDR1 LNHDA, CDR2 SQIVND (reference sequence). The CDR3 is 15 residues long. The CDR3 DNA reads TGTGCCAGTACTCCCTCGGTCTCTGGGGCCAACGTCCTGACTTTC. Translating gives CASTPSVSGANVLTF.

The chain recombines TRBV5-6 with TRBJ1-1, with TRBD1 as a possible D gene (6 bases). V was pared by 3 bases and J by 4 bases, with 13 bases between. This CDR3 is built from 14 residues. Germline V gene data show CDR1 as SGHDT and CDR2 as YYEEEE. DNA for the CDR3: TGTGCCAGCAGCTCGAACAGGGTGTTCACTGAAGCTTTCTTT. Its translation is CASSSNRVFTEAFF.

V and J are TRBV9 and TRBJ1-6; D remains ambiguous. Germline values: CDR1 SGDLS, CDR2 YYNGEE. The CDR3 extends over 15 amino acids. The ends were cut back, 2 bases at V and 8 bases at J, with 14 bases in the middle. This chain's CDR3 is CASSVGGAHYSPLHF. The CDR3 coding sequence is TGTGCCAGCAGCGTTGGAGGAGCCCATTATTCACCCCTCCACTTT.

J is TRBJ1-1 and V is TRBV7-8, with D unclear. This CDR3 is 11 amino acids long. V gave up 4 bases and J gave up 10 bases, with 10 bases separating them. From germline, CDR1 is SGHVS and CDR2 FQNEAQ. CDR3: CASSSKSSAFF. The CDR3 bases are TGTGCCAGCAGCTCCAAAAGCTCAGCTTTCTTT.

The genes are TRBV6-5 and TRBJ1-1, with a possible D match to TRBD1 (5 bases). The V and J ends lost 4 bases and 1 base respectively, with 7 bases between them. The CDR3 totals 13 residues. Per the germline V gene, CDR1 is MNHEY and CDR2 is SVGAGI. This chain's CDR3 is CASSLTENTEAFF. In DNA form, the CDR3 reads TGTGCCAGCAGTTTGACAGAGAACACTGAAGCTTTCTTT.

V is TRBV14 and J is TRBJ1-2, with D perhaps TRBD1 (6 bases). Germline values: CDR1 SGHDN, CDR2 FVKESK. V lost 1 base to trimming and J lost 10 bases, with 10 bases between them. The CDR3 covers 12 residues. The CDR3 is CASSQVPGAYTF. The CDR3 DNA follows: TGTGCCAGCAGCCAAGTCCCAGGGGCCTACACCTTC.

The chain's CDR3 is CASSPTPGTGGESYTF. The DNA for the CDR3 is TGTGCCAGCAGCCCGACCCCGGGGACAGGGGGCGAGAGCTACACCTTC. The rearrangement joins TRBV9 to TRBJ1-2; 12 nucleotides align to TRBD1. CDR3 length equals 16 residues. Germline V gives CDR1 SGDLS, CDR2 YYNGEE. With V trimmed by 4 bases and J by 9 bases, 13 bases remained unmatched.

This chain joins TRBV28 and TRBJ1-6; 7 bases agree with TRBD1. The ends lost 8 bases at V and 5 bases at J; junction bases unmatched: 6. CDR1 is MDHEN, CDR2 SYDVKM, per germline. The CDR3 sequence is 14 residues long. CDR3 region: CASRTGPNNSPLHF. The DNA of the CDR3 is TGTGCCAGCCGGACAGGACCGAATAATTCACCCCTCCACTTT. Looking up the rest from reference TRBV28 and TRBJ1-6 gives the full variable domain: DVKVTQSSRYLVKRTGEKVFLECVQDMDHENMFWYRQDPGLGLRLIYFSYDVKMKEKGDIPEGYSVSREKKERFSLILESASTNQTSMYLCASRTGPNNSPLHFGNGTRLTVT.

The chain is built from TRBV11-2 and TRBJ1-4, with no clear D. Germline V gene sequence: CDR1 SGHAT, CDR2 FQNNGV. This CDR3 contains 13 residues. V lost 0 bases and J 8 bases, leaving 7 bases between the germline ends. CDR3 DNA sequence: TGTGCCAGCAGCTTAGATCTTGAGGAAAAACTGTTTTTT. This gives the protein CASSLDLEEKLFF.

This clone was seen a handful of times. The chain links TRBV6-5 to TRBJ1-5; 7 nucleotides line up with TRBD1. The CDR3 totals 15 residues. Germline-derived CDR1 and CDR2 are MNHEY and SVGAGI. V dropped 8 bases and J dropped 0; count of bases not matched to a gene: 7. The CDR3 nucleotides are TGTGCCAGCCGGTCGGACAGGAATAGCAATCAGCCCCAGCATTTT. Its protein product is CASRSDRNSNQPQHF.

J is TRBJ1-2 and V is TRBV19; D is ambiguous. From germline, CDR1 is LNHDA and CDR2 SQIVND (reference sequence). Trimming pared 6 bases from V and 8 bases from J, leaving 19 bases between. The CDR3 runs to 14 residues. The CDR3: CASSAPDRPGGYTF. The CDR3 nucleotides are TGTGCCAGTAGCGCTCCTGACCGTCCGGGGGGCTACACCTTC.